What follows is one T cell receptor beta chain and its context. Its antigen remains unidentified. This record comes from a study of T cells in localized non-small cell lung cancer. Findings of the study overall: Across samples, adjacent lung featured a median roughly 61 of the top 100 tumor clones. Overall survival was longer when the density of T cells in the blood was higher.

This CDR3 region has 16 residues. The V end lost 2 bases, the J end lost 0 bases, and 12 bases lay between the germline ends. CDR1 is MNHNS, CDR2 SASEGT, per germline. Assay used: immunoSEQ multiplex PCR; TCRdb lists only in-frame clones, some missing. The table has 61,000 or so clones, more than 80% seen once. The V gene is TRBV6-1, the J gene TRBJ2-3; D might be TRBD2 (5 bases). The receptor was isolated from a woman aged 40-69 years with stage I lung adenocarcinoma. The starting material was peripheral blood, obtained before any cancer treatment. The CDR3 sequence: CASSERAGLSTDTQYF. The CDR3 DNA follows: TGTGCCAGCAGTGAAAGGGCGGGCTTGAGCACAGATACGCAGTATTTT.